Presented here are 3 T cell receptor beta chains from one specimen sequenced in a study of blood T cell repertoires in COVID-19 (dated by TCRdb to the early 2020s). Receptors were amplified or captured by the immunoSEQ multiplex PCR assay. TCRdb holds this immuneACCESS table with in-frame rearrangements only. Some clones are missing; in checked studies, unresolved V genes explain under half, and the rest has no known cause. Recorded for this sample are just over 15,000 clones; 80% to 85% of them occurred a single time. The biggest ten clones account for 22% of the sample. Specimen: peripheral blood. The receptors derive from a man older than 75 with active or convalescent COVID-19.

The V call is TRBV6-1, the J call TRBJ2-3; a weak D match, TRBD1 (5 bases). Between the trimmed V and J ends, which lost 2 bases and 1 base, there was a span of 10 bases. The CDR3 covers 15 residues. Germline-derived CDR1 and CDR2 are MNHNS and SASEGT. In DNA, the CDR3 is TGTGCCAGCAGTGAATTTGTCAGGGGCACAGATACGCAGTATTTT. The encoded protein is CASSEFVRGTDTQYF.

The chain recombines TRBV19 with TRBJ2-7; 7 nucleotides match TRBD2. Germline-derived CDR1 and CDR2 are LNHDA and SQIVND (reference sequence). This CDR3 is built from 12 residues. The V and J ends lost 8 bases and 3 bases, in that order; junction bases with no gene match: 4. CDR3 coding DNA: TGTGCCAGTGGCACGGGGGGCTACGAGCAGTACTTC. Translating it yields CASGTGGYEQYF.

The V gene is TRBV18, the J gene TRBJ1-2; a possible D gene is TRBD1 (6 bases). Trimming took 2 bases from V and 3 from J, leaving 19 bases between them. The CDR3 runs 17 residues. Germline-derived CDR1 and CDR2 are KGHSH and LQKENI. CDR3 sequence: CASSPFSGGRLDYGYTF. CDR3 DNA sequence: TGTGCCAGCTCACCATTTTCCGGGGGGCGCCTCGACTATGGCTACACCTTC.